This T cell receptor (beta chain) appears in the sequencing data of a study of T cell repertoires in cytomegalovirus infection. TCRdb re-analysed the reads in MiXCR, keeping a single row per CDR3 protein. The sample carries roughly 600,000 distinct CDR3 sequences, 24% recorded once. In regard to this clonotype: Its target is not known.

Whole-study findings and limits: Carriers of CMV and the relevant HLA type were discriminated by public TCR beta frequency. It was HLA-C-restricted CMV-specific TCR beta clonotypes that dominated the response ex vivo.

Sample: CD8+ T cells from PBMCs. The receptor was derived from a human donor in good health (CMV status not recorded). Some clones in this sample may be carry-over from other donors' samples.

CDR3 loop: CASSLDRGGIYEQYF. Here the CDR3 DNA reads TGTGCCAGCAGCCTAGACAGAGGAGGGATCTACGAGCAGTACTTC. V and J are TRBV5-4 and TRBJ2-7; D may be TRBD2 (6 bases). CDR3 size: 15 residues. Trimming took 4 bases from V and 3 from J, leaving 17 bases between them. CDR1 SGHNT and CDR2 YYREEE come from the germline V gene (reference sequence).